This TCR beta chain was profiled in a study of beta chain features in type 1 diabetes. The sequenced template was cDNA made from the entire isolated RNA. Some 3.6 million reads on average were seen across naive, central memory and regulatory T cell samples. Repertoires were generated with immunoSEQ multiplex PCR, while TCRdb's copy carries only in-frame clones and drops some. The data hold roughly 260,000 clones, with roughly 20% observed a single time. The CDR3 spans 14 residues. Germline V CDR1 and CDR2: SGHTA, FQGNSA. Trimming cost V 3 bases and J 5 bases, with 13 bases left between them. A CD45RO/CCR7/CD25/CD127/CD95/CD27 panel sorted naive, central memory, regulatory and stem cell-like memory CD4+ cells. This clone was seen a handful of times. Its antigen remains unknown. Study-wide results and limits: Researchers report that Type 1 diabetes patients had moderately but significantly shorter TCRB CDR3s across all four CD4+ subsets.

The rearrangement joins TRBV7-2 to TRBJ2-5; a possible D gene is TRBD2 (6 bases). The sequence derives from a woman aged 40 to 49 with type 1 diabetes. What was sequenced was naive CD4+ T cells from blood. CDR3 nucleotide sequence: TGTGCCAGCAGCTTTAGGAGGGGCGGTGAGACCCAGTACTTC. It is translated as CASSFRRGGETQYF.